These 7 T cell receptor beta chains originate from one sample sequenced in a study of T cells in Graves' hyperthyroidism and ophthalmopathy. Amplification yielded TCR beta CDR3 regions, with RNA transcripts as the source. RT-PCR in the first round (using the HTBI primer set) targeted the TCR CDR3. Via MiXCR, TCRdb re-called the multiplex PCR reads, giving one row per CDR3 protein. The table lists 450,000 to 650,000 distinct CDR3 sequences, under 20% of them singletons. Input material: blood. The receptor source for this set is a woman younger than 35 with Graves' ophthalmopathy.

This sequence joins TRBV7-3 and TRBJ1-2; D is uncertain. The CDR3 sequence is 13 residues long. The germline V and J ends were trimmed by 3 bases and 8 bases, with 13 bases remaining between them. Germline V gene sequence: CDR1 SGHTA, CDR2 FQGTGA. The CDR3 DNA is TGTGCCAGCAGCTTGGGTTCCGGGAAGGGCTACACCTTC. Residues: CASSLGSGKGYTF.

Many counts were recorded for this clonotype. The V call is TRBV28, the J call TRBJ1-5; tentative D call: TRBD1 (5 bases). The V gene's germline CDR1 is MDHEN and CDR2 SYDVKM. V was shortened by 3 bases and J by 3 bases, with 12 bases between the two germline ends. The CDR3 totals 15 residues. In nucleotides, the CDR3 is TGTGCCAGCAGTTTCCCGGCCAGGGCCAATCAGCCCCAGCATTTT. Protein product: CASSFPARANQPQHF.

This clonotype appeared many times. This chain joins TRBV5-1 and TRBJ2-3; 13 bases map to TRBD2. Germline CDR1 is SGHRS and CDR2 is YFSETQ. The ends lost 4 bases at V and 5 bases at J; junction bases unmatched: 7. This CDR3 region has 16 residues. The chain's CDR3 is CASSVTSGRPLDTQYF. CDR3 nucleotides: TGCGCCAGCAGCGTGACTAGCGGGAGGCCCCTAGATACGCAGTATTTT.

The chain carries TRBV9 and TRBJ1-6, with D possibly matching TRBD1 (5 bases). In germline, CDR1 is SGDLS, CDR2 YYNGEE. The V and J ends lost 0 bases and 10 bases respectively, with 14 bases between them. The CDR3 is 15 amino acids. CDR3: CASSVGGGRGSPLHF. The CDR3 DNA reads TGTGCCAGCAGCGTAGGGGGGGGAAGAGGATCACCCCTCCACTTT.

Comment on this clonotype: One base away lies a much larger clone, so this may be a sequencing read error. The J gene is TRBJ2-1, the V gene TRBV20-1; D remains ambiguous. The DNA end is more similar to TRBJ2-7, so the J call may be wrong. Germline V CDR1 and CDR2: DFQATT, SNEGSKA (reference sequence). This CDR3 has 13 amino acids. The CDR3 DNA reads as TGCAGTGCTAGACCTCCCCCCTACAATGAGCAGTACTTC. Encoded protein: CSARPPPYNEQYF.

This clonotype has a count of ten or more. The CDR3 is CASRRRTSGSADTQYF. The CDR3 coding sequence is TGTGCCAGCAGACGCAGGACTAGCGGGAGCGCAGATACGCAGTATTTT. This rearrangement joins TRBV6-1 to TRBJ2-3, with 13 nucleotides matching TRBD2. Germline loops: CDR1 MNHNS, CDR2 SASEGT. The CDR3 is made up of 16 amino acids. V dropped 6 bases and J dropped 4; count of bases not matched to a gene: 7.

Many counts were recorded for this clonotype. The chain uses TRBV6-2 or TRBV6-3 and TRBJ1-1, with D possibly TRBD1 on 5 matching bases. The CDR3 has 12 amino acids. Deletions cut 6 bases from V and 8 bases from J, with 13 bases between. Germline-derived CDR1 and CDR2 are MNHEY and SVGEGT. Written as DNA, the CDR3 is TGTGCCAGCAGCTCCATGGGGCCCGAAGCTTTCTTT. As protein: CASSSMGPEAFF.